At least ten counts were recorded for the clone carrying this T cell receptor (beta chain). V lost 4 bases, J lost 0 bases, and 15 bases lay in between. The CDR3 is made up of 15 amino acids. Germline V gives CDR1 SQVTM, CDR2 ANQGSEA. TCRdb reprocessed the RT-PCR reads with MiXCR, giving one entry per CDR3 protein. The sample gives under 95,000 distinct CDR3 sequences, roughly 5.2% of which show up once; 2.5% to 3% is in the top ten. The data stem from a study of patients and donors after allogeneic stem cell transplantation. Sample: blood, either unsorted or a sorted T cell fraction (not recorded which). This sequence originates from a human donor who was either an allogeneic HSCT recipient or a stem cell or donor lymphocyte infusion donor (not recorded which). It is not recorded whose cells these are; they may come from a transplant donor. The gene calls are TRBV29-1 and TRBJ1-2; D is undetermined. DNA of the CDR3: TGCAGCGTTGGATTCGGCGGAATAACTAACTATGGCTACACCTTC. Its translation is CSVGFGGITNYGYTF.